This TCR beta chain was recorded in a study of response to subunit inactivated influenza vaccine. Regarding the study as a whole: That few new T cells are recruited by each seasonal influenza vaccination was the authors' suggestion.

One entry per CDR3 protein results from TCRdb running MiXCR on the RT-PCR reads. Of roughly 570,000 distinct CDR3 sequences detected, around 15% appear once; the ten largest clones hold around 10%. The CDR3 totals 17 residues. CDR1 and CDR2 from the germline V gene are DFQATT and SNEGSKA (reference sequence). V gave up 0 bases and J gave up 0 bases, with 15 bases separating them. To note about this clonotype: Antigen: not known.

The rearrangement joins TRBV20-1 to TRBJ2-1, with D tentatively TRBD2 (6 bases). The sequencing here drew on PBMCs from blood, taken 11 to 12 days after vaccination. The TCR originated in a man in his forties or fifties who received an inactivated influenza vaccine. CDR3 coding DNA: TGCAGTGCTAGAGATTTAATGCGGGGAAGCTCCTACAATGAGCAGTTCTTC. Translated, it gives CSARDLMRGSSYNEQFF.